Listed below are T cell receptor beta chains from one sample, sequenced in a study of cytomegalovirus exposure and HLA in healthy donors. The assay was immunoSEQ multiplex PCR, and TCRdb's table has in-frame clones only and misses some. The data show about 130,000 clones, with around 74% seen just once and around 4.7% held by the top ten. Material for sequencing was PBMCs. These receptors all come from a young man in good health and CMV-seropositive. Each CDR3 is given with its conserved first and last residue. A D gene is named only where the DNA matches it firmly. Clone size is stated in some rows and not others, as once, few, many or a class when expanded.

d_call | clone_size | cdr3_length | j_call | v_call | cdr3_nt | cdr3_aa
- | - | 13 | TRBJ2-7 | TRBV11-3 | TGTGCCAGCAGCTCGGTGAAGCATGGTGAGCAGTACTTC | CASSSVKHGEQYF
- | - | 12 | TRBJ1-2 | TRBV28 | TGTGCCAGCAGTTTAAACAGATATGGCTACACCTTC | CASSLNRYGYTF
- | - | 13 | TRBJ1-1 | TRBV7-9 | TGTGCCAGCAGCTTAGTGGGAGGGCCGGAAGCTTTCTTT | CASSLVGGPEAFF
- | few | 12 | TRBJ2-7 | TRBV27 | TGTGCCAGCGCATTACGGGTAGGCGAGCAGTACTTC | CASALRVGEQYF
- | - | 14 | TRBJ2-2 | TRBV15 | TGTGCCACCAGCAGAGGCAGGAACACCGGGGAGCTGTTTTTT | CATSRGRNTGELFF
TRBD1 | - | 14 | TRBJ1-5 | TRBV5-6 | TGTGCCAGCAGCCGGGACAGGGTCAATCAGCCCCAGCATTTT | CASSRDRVNQPQHF
TRBD2 | - | 15 | TRBJ2-7 | TRBV5-1 | TGCGCCAGCTTCCCGGCGGGGGGGGAGACCTACGAGCAGTACTTC | CASFPAGGETYEQYF
TRBD1 | - | 14 | TRBJ1-4 | TRBV7-9 | TGTGCCAGCAGCTTTACAGGGGACGGTGAAAAACTGTTTTTT | CASSFTGDGEKLFF
TRBD1 | - | 14 | TRBJ1-1 | TRBV11-2 | TGTGCCAGCAGCTTGACAGGGATGAACACTGAAGCTTTCTTT | CASSLTGMNTEAFF
- | few | 14 | TRBJ2-2 | TRBV18 | TGTGCCAGCTCGCACAGGGTCGACACCGGGGAGCTGTTTTTT | CASSHRVDTGELFF
TRBD1 | - | 16 | TRBJ1-1 | TRBV9 | TGTGCCAGCAGCGGGGGGATCGGACAGGGGCACACTGAAGCTTTCTTT | CASSGGIGQGHTEAFF
- | - | 15 | TRBJ2-7 | TRBV6-5 | TGTGCCAGCAGTACAGGGCGGCCGCCTGCGTACGAGCAGTACTTC | CASSTGRPPAYEQYF
TRBD2 | - | 13 | TRBJ2-1 | TRBV29-1 | TGCAGCGGGAAGACTAGCGGGGGGGAAAAGCAGTTCTTC | CSGKTSGGEKQFF
TRBD1 | - | 15 | TRBJ2-7 | TRBV15 | TGTGCCACCAGCAGACCGACAGGGTTCTACGCCGAGCAGTACTTC | CATSRPTGFYAEQYF